These T cell receptor beta chains were read from a single sample in a study of blood T cell repertoires in COVID-19. Repertoires were generated with immunoSEQ multiplex PCR, while TCRdb's copy carries only in-frame clones and drops some. The table has 200,000 or so clones, around 81% seen once; the top ten hold less than 7%. The specimen sequenced was peripheral blood. The receptors shown here come from a woman between 65 and 79 years old with acute or convalescent COVID-19. CDR3s include the opening cysteine and the closing phenylalanine or tryptophan. A D gene is named only where the DNA matches it firmly. A clone size is listed for some rows: how often the clone was seen (once, few, many), or a class if it is expanded.

D gene	V gene	J gene	clone size	CDR3 protein	CDR3 DNA
TRBD1	TRBV10-3	TRBJ2-5	NA	CAIMGQGFETQYF	TGTGCCATCATGGGACAGGGGTTTGAGACCCAGTACTTC
TRBD1	TRBV4-1	TRBJ2-7	NA	CASSPGQGRGYEQYF	TGCGCCAGCAGCCCAGGACAGGGTAGGGGGTACGAGCAGTACTTC
NA	TRBV6-1	TRBJ1-2	NA	CASSEGAWGYTF	TGTGCCAGCAGTGAAGGGGCCTGGGGCTACACCTTC
TRBD1	TRBV3-1/TRBV3-2	TRBJ1-2	NA	CASSRGQLTRGYTF	TGTGCCAGCAGCCGGGGACAGCTAACGCGCGGCTACACCTTC
NA	TRBV7-9	TRBJ1-1	NA	CASSLTGRTEAFF	TGTGCCAGCAGCTTAACAGGGCGAACTGAAGCTTTCTTT
NA	TRBV4-2	TRBJ2-1	NA	CASSHNNEQFF	TGTGCCAGCAGCCACAACAATGAGCAGTTCTTC
TRBD2	TRBV18	TRBJ2-7	NA	CASSPRGGVDEQYF	TGTGCCAGCTCACCGCGGGGGGGGGTCGACGAGCAGTACTTC
TRBD2	TRBV2	TRBJ2-3	once	CASSLLAGGVNTQYF	TGTGCCAGCAGCTTATTAGCGGGAGGGGTGAATACGCAGTATTTT
TRBD2	TRBV19	TRBJ2-1	NA	CASSIPGLARTYNEQFF	TGTGCCAGTAGTATTCCCGGACTAGCGAGAACCTACAATGAGCAGTTCTTC
TRBD2	TRBV6-5	TRBJ2-1	NA	CASSYYSTSGASEQFF	TGTGCCAGCAGTTACTATAGCACTAGCGGGGCCAGTGAGCAGTTCTTC
NA	TRBV19	TRBJ1-5	NA	CASSGRVISQPQHF	TGTGCCAGTAGTGGCAGGGTAATAAGTCAGCCCCAGCATTTT
NA	TRBV5-1	TRBJ1-4	NA	CASSLEGQKNEKLFF	TGCGCCAGCAGCTTGGAAGGACAGAAAAATGAAAAACTGTTTTTT
NA	TRBV18	TRBJ2-1	NA	CASSPLRELEQFF	TGTGCCAGCTCACCTCTAAGGGAGCTTGAGCAGTTCTTC
NA	TRBV7-8	TRBJ2-3	NA	CASSLANTLNTQYF	TGTGCCAGCAGCTTAGCAAACACCCTCAATACGCAGTATTTT
NA	TRBV28	TRBJ1-3	few	CASSLASGNTIYF	TGTGCCAGCAGTCTGGCCTCTGGAAACACCATATATTTT
NA	TRBV3-1/TRBV3-2	TRBJ2-5	NA	CASSHATRQETQYF	TGTGCCAGCAGCCACGCTACTAGGCAAGAGACCCAGTACTTC
TRBD2	TRBV7-9	TRBJ2-7	few	CASSSTSGRAYEQYF	TGTGCCAGCAGCTCGACTAGCGGGAGGGCCTACGAGCAGTACTTC
TRBD2	TRBV5-1	TRBJ2-7	NA	CASSFGTSGTYEQYF	TGCGCCAGCAGCTTCGGGACTAGCGGGACCTACGAGCAGTACTTC
NA	TRBV19	TRBJ1-2	once	CASSIAPGDLGYGYTF	TGTGCCAGTAGTATAGCTCCGGGGGATCTAGGCTATGGCTACACCTTC
TRBD2	TRBV24-1	TRBJ2-2	NA	CATTGGLAGAGELFF	TGTGCCACCACTGGAGGACTAGCGGGGGCCGGGGAGCTGTTTTTT
NA	TRBV3-1/TRBV3-2	TRBJ1-1	once	CASSTRAQGTEAFF	TGTGCCAGCAGCACCCGTGCACAGGGTACTGAAGCTTTCTTT
TRBD1	TRBV27	TRBJ1-6	NA	CASRRGTGTAGSYNSPLHF	TGTGCCAGCAGACGCGGGACAGGGACCGCCGGCTCCTATAATTCACCCCTCCACTTT
TRBD1	TRBV19	TRBJ2-1	NA	CAASQSGTGPFF	TGTGCCGCCTCCCAATCCGGGACAGGGCCGTTCTTC
NA	TRBV29-1	TRBJ2-3	few	CSAGRGDTQYF	TGCAGCGCCGGTCGAGGAGATACGCAGTATTTT
NA	TRBV27	TRBJ2-3	NA	CASSSTGPSTDTQYF	TGTGCCAGCAGTTCCACAGGACCTAGCACAGATACGCAGTATTTT
NA	TRBV2	TRBJ1-6	NA	CASSGQGPNNSPLHF	TGTGCCAGCAGTGGGCAGGGCCCCAATAATTCACCCCTCCACTTT
TRBD1	TRBV10-3	TRBJ1-1	NA	CAVTGALNTEAFF	TGTGCCGTAACAGGGGCATTGAACACTGAAGCTTTCTTT
TRBD2	TRBV2	TRBJ2-1	NA	CASSESASGTYNEQFF	TGTGCCAGCAGTGAAAGTGCTAGCGGAACCTACAATGAGCAGTTCTTC
NA	TRBV7-9	TRBJ1-4	many	CASSSFMGPNEKLFF	TGTGCCAGCAGCTCCTTCATGGGCCCGAATGAAAAACTGTTTTTT
TRBD1	TRBV27	TRBJ2-7	NA	CASSFGLGQGYEQYF	TGTGCCAGCAGTTTCGGCTTGGGACAGGGCTACGAGCAGTACTTC
NA	TRBV30	TRBJ2-7	NA	CAWSSGTDSYEQYF	TGTGCCTGGAGTTCCGGGACTGACTCCTACGAGCAGTACTTC
TRBD2	TRBV7-2	TRBJ2-3	NA	CASSLGTSGRPSTDTQYF	TGTGCCAGCAGCTTGGGGACTAGCGGAAGACCTAGCACAGATACGCAGTATTTT
NA	TRBV2	TRBJ1-6	few	CASSLSPLHF	TGTGCCAGCAGCCTGTCACCCCTCCACTTT
TRBD1	TRBV18	TRBJ1-1	NA	CASSPRLMTGGEAFF	TGTGCCAGCTCACCACGCTTAATGACAGGGGGCGAAGCTTTCTTT
TRBD1	TRBV6-1	TRBJ1-3	few	CASSSTGENTIYF	TGTGCCAGCAGTTCGACAGGGGAAAACACCATATATTTT
TRBD1	TRBV5-4	TRBJ2-2	few	CASSLEGAASGELFF	TGTGCCAGCAGCTTGGAGGGGGCAGCGAGCGGGGAGCTGTTTTTT